These 22 T cell receptor beta chains were sequenced from one sample in a study of beta chain features in type 1 diabetes (dated by TCRdb to the late 2010s). The method behind the library was the immunoSEQ multiplex PCR assay. The High Capacity cDNA Reverse Transcription Kit was used to reverse transcribe all of the isolated RNA, meaning that expressed TCRB transcripts were what got sequenced. TCRdb obtained this table from immuneACCESS and retained in-frame rearrangements with V and J assigned. These tables miss some clones; where compared with another copy, unresolved V genes account for less than half of the shortfall, and the remainder is unexplained. The sample table holds a few hundred thousand clones, of which 9.6% were seen once. 0.034% of the sample is in the top ten clones. Sequenced input: naive CD4+ T cells from blood. Explained via the paper, the cell subset or site label denotes: true naive CD4+ T cells. The receptors originated from a woman aged 18-29 years in good health.

The J gene is TRBJ2-1, the V gene TRBV19; 12 bases fit TRBD2. The V and J ends lost 5 bases and 13 bases, in that order; junction bases with no gene match: 15. The length of the CDR3 is 16 residues. Germline V CDR1 and CDR2: LNHDA, SQIVND (reference sequence). CDR3 loop: CASSFGSGTSGRTQFF. The CDR3 DNA reads TGTGCCAGTAGTTTTGGCTCTGGGACTAGCGGGCGAACACAGTTCTTC.

This clone was seen a few times. This chain connects TRBV19 to TRBJ2-3, with TRBD1 as a possible D gene (6 bases). The CDR3 has 13 amino acids. Germline CDR1 LNHDA, CDR2 SQIVND (reference sequence). Deletions cut 9 bases from V and 0 bases from J, with 10 bases between. The CDR3 sequence: CASATGSTDTQYF. Written as DNA, the CDR3 is TGTGCCAGCGCCACAGGGAGCACAGATACGCAGTATTTT.

The chain carries TRBV25-1 and TRBJ1-6; D gene unclear. Germline CDR1 reads MGHDK; CDR2 reads SYGVNS. Trimming stripped 3 bases from V and 0 bases from J, with 3 bases between. The CDR3 covers 14 residues. CDR3 sequence reads: CASSDSSYNSPLHF. The CDR3 DNA sequence: TGTGCCAGCAGTGACAGCTCCTATAATTCACCCCTCCACTTT.

This clone was seen a few times. The V gene is TRBV5-1, the J gene TRBJ1-1; 9 bases align to TRBD1. Trimming removed 1 base from V and 3 bases from J; junction bases left unmatched: 4. The CDR3 runs 15 residues. Germline loops: CDR1 SGHRS, CDR2 YFSETQ. The CDR3 is CASSLTGGIDTEAFF. CDR3 nucleotides: TGCGCCAGCAGCTTGACAGGGGGCATAGACACTGAAGCTTTCTTT.

This clone turned up a few times. This chain uses TRBV6-1 with TRBJ2-7; D is unclear. Trimming stripped 0 bases from V and 2 bases from J, with 14 bases between. CDR3 length equals 16 residues. The V gene's germline CDR1 is MNHNS and CDR2 SASEGT. The CDR3 spells CASSEASWQNPYEQYF. CDR3 sequence (DNA): TGTGCCAGCAGTGAAGCATCATGGCAGAACCCCTACGAGCAGTACTTC.

This clone was counted a few times. The chain links TRBV29-1 to TRBJ2-5; D might be TRBD1 (5 bases). The J call is doubtful: the DNA matches TRBJ2-7 better. The length of the CDR3 is 13 residues. The germline gives CDR1 SQVTM, CDR2 ANQGSEA. CDR3 bases: TGCAGCGGGTCCATGCTTGACAGCTACGAGCAGTACTTC. This gives the protein CSGSMLDSYEQYF.

This clone showed up just a few times. The chain carries TRBV19 and TRBJ2-7, with 7 bases identical to TRBD1. The junction had 5 bases not matched to a gene; V was cut back by 3 bases and J by 3 bases. Germline V lookup: CDR1 LNHDA, CDR2 SQIVND (reference sequence). CDR3 length: 14 residues. Written as DNA, the CDR3 is TGTGCCAGTAGTATCCCCGGGACAGACTACGAGCAGTACTTC. Residues: CASSIPGTDYEQYF.

J is TRBJ2-5 and V is TRBV4-2; 9 bases match TRBD2. This CDR3 spans 16 amino acids. The J segment lost 4 bases and the V segment lost 2 bases, leaving 8 bases of the junction unmatched. Germline CDR1 reads LGHNA; CDR2 reads YNFKEQ. The chain's CDR3 is CASSQLALAGIETQYF. The CDR3 DNA reads TGTGCCAGCAGCCAACTCGCCCTAGCGGGAATAGAGACCCAGTACTTC.

This chain links TRBV27 with TRBJ2-6; D uncertain. The CDR3 is 15 residues long. The V gene lost 7 bases and the J gene lost 0 bases, with 10 bases spanning the gap. Germline CDR1 reads MNHEY; CDR2 reads SMNVEV (reference sequence). The CDR3 loop is CASKRPGSGANVLTF. The CDR3 bases are TGTGCCAGCAAACGACCAGGCTCTGGGGCCAACGTCCTGACTTTC.

The sample holds a few counts of this clone. The chain joins TRBV6-1 to TRBJ1-5; the D gene is possibly TRBD1 (5 bases). Germline CDR1 is MNHNS and CDR2 is SASEGT. V was trimmed by 3 bases and J by 4 bases, leaving 7 bases between them. There are 13 residues in the CDR3. The CDR3 reads CASSEGRNQPQHF. The CDR3 DNA sequence: TGTGCCAGCAGTGAGGGGCGGAATCAGCCCCAGCATTTT.

This clone has at least ten counts. The chain joins TRBV18 to TRBJ2-4, with 11 bases fitting TRBD2. The CDR3 is 18 amino acids. Germline V gives CDR1 KGHSH, CDR2 LQKENI. With V trimmed by 3 bases and J by 3 bases, 10 bases remained unmatched. CDR3 loop: CASSPVATSGTSKNIQYF. The CDR3 DNA reads as TGTGCCAGCTCACCGGTCGCGACTAGCGGGACGAGCAAAAACATTCAGTACTTC. Full variable domain (remainder filled in from reference TRBV18 and TRBJ2-4): NAGVMQNPRHLVRRRGQEARLRCSPMKGHSHVYWYRQLPEEGLKFMVYLQKENIIDESGMPKERFSAEFPKEGPSILRIQQVVRGDSAAYFCASSPVATSGTSKNIQYFGAGTRLSVL.

This clone has just a few counts. The chain joins TRBV11-2 to TRBJ2-1; TRBD1 is a possible D gene (6 bases). The length of the CDR3 is 12 residues. Between the trimmed V and J ends, which lost 5 bases and 9 bases, there was a span of 11 bases. CDR1 is SGHAT and CDR2 is FQNNGV in the germline V gene. The CDR3 spells CASSREGGEQFF. The DNA of the CDR3 is TGTGCCAGCAGCCGAGAAGGGGGTGAGCAGTTCTTC. The whole variable domain, remainder taken from reference TRBV11-2 and TRBJ2-1, is EAGVAQSPRYKIIEKRQSVAFWCNPISGHATLYWYQQILGQGPKLLIQFQNNGVVDDSQLPKDRFSAERLKGVDSTLKIQPAKLEDSAVYLCASSREGGEQFFGPGTRLTVL.

This chain links TRBV9 with TRBJ2-6; D unclear. Germline lookup yields CDR1 SGDLS and CDR2 YYNGEE. The CDR3 is 14 residues long. Trimming removed 2 bases from V and 4 bases from J, with 7 bases in between. The CDR3 loop reads CASSVNWGANVLTF. The CDR3 region has the DNA TGTGCCAGCAGCGTGAACTGGGGGGCCAACGTCCTGACTTTC.

There are a few counts of this clone. The genes are TRBV7-8 and TRBJ2-1; weak D call: TRBD2 (7 bases). Deletions cut 5 bases from V and 13 bases from J, with 15 bases between. This CDR3 region has 12 residues. CDR1 and CDR2 from the germline V gene are SGHVS and FQNEAQ. DNA of the CDR3: TGTGCCAGCAGCCCTACGGGGGGCCTTCAGTTCTTC. Translated: CASSPTGGLQFF. Using reference TRBV7-8 and TRBJ2-1 for the parts outside the CDR3, the full variable domain is GAGVSQSPRYKVAKRGQDVALRCDPISGHVSLFWYQQALGQGPEFLTYFQNEAQLDKSGLPSDRFFAERPEGSVSTLKIQRTQQEDSAVYLCASSPTGGLQFFGPGTRLTVL.

The chain joins TRBV27 to TRBJ1-1, with no clear D. The germline V gene has CDR1 MNHEY and CDR2 SMNVEV (reference sequence). The CDR3 length is 13 residues. V lost 3 bases and J lost 0, with 5 bases in between. The CDR3 nucleotides read TGTGCCAGCAGTTTCGACATGAACACTGAAGCTTTCTTT. This sequence encodes CASSFDMNTEAFF.

V is TRBV7-9 and J is TRBJ1-6; 12 bases are a match to TRBD1. This CDR3 has 18 amino acids. CDR1 and CDR2 (germline): SEHNR, FQNEAQ (reference sequence). Germline trimming cut 5 bases from V and 9 bases from J; bases unmatched to any gene: 14. The CDR3 here is CASSHQGTGGRRRSPLHF. In nucleotides, the CDR3 is TGTGCCAGCAGCCACCAGGGGACAGGGGGCCGTCGGCGTTCACCCCTCCACTTT.

V and J are TRBV5-1 and TRBJ2-7; TRBD2 matches at 9 bases. The V segment lost 1 base and the J segment 7 bases; nucleotides outside the gene matches: 9. The CDR3 length is 15 residues. Germline lookup yields CDR1 SGHRS and CDR2 YFSETQ. This CDR3 reads CASSLFAGGPKEQYF. The CDR3 DNA sequence: TGCGCCAGCAGCTTGTTTGCGGGAGGGCCTAAGGAGCAGTACTTC.

The gene calls are TRBV12-5 and TRBJ2-5, with unresolved D. CDR1 is LGHNT and CDR2 is FRNRAP in the germline V gene. The CDR3 sequence is 12 residues long. The V end was cut by 5 bases, the J end by 4 bases, with 8 bases between. The CDR3 bases are TGTGCTAGTGGTACTGGTCCAGAGACCCAGTACTTC. It yields the protein CASGTGPETQYF.

The gene calls are TRBV19 and TRBJ2-3; no definite D call. Germline loops: CDR1 LNHDA, CDR2 SQIVND (reference sequence). V gave up 5 bases and J gave up 4 bases, with 13 bases separating them. This CDR3 spans 14 amino acids. CDR3 DNA sequence: TGTGCCAGTAGTCTCCGCCTCGGGTCAGATACGCAGTATTTT. Translating gives CASSLRLGSDTQYF. The full variable domain, rest sourced from reference TRBV19 and TRBJ2-3, is DGGITQSPKYLFRKEGQNVTLSCEQNLNHDAMYWYRQDPGQGLRLIYYSQIVNDFQKGDIAEGYSVSREKKESFPLTVTSAQKNPTAFYLCASSLRLGSDTQYFGPGTRLTVL.

V usage is TRBV2 and J usage is TRBJ2-1; D may be TRBD2 (6 bases). CDR1 is SNHLY, CDR2 FYNNEI, per germline. Trimming took 11 bases from V and 6 from J, leaving 23 bases between them. CDR3 length: 15 amino acids. This chain's CDR3 is CASLGLEGRFNEQFF. The CDR3, as DNA: TGTGCCTCCCTCGGGTTGGAGGGAAGGTTCAATGAGCAGTTCTTC.

The V and J genes are TRBV30 and TRBJ1-2, with D possibly being TRBD1 (6 bases). From germline, CDR1 is GTSNPN and CDR2 SVGIG (reference sequence). Trimming shortened V by 1 base and J by 2 bases, and 14 bases separated the two germline ends. This CDR3 is 15 amino acids long. CDR3 loop: CAWSAGQPRNYGYTF. The CDR3 nucleotides read TGTGCCTGGAGTGCGGGACAACCGAGGAACTATGGCTACACCTTC.

This clone was recorded a few times. The V call is TRBV29-1, the J call TRBJ1-1; TRBD1 aligns across 10 bases. Germline V lookup: CDR1 SQVTM, CDR2 ANQGSEA. Unmatched junction bases numbered 2, after V lost 6 bases and J lost 4 bases. There are 12 residues in the CDR3. The CDR3 loop is CSVTGGGTEAFF. CDR3 coding DNA: TGCAGCGTGACAGGGGGCGGCACTGAAGCTTTCTTT.